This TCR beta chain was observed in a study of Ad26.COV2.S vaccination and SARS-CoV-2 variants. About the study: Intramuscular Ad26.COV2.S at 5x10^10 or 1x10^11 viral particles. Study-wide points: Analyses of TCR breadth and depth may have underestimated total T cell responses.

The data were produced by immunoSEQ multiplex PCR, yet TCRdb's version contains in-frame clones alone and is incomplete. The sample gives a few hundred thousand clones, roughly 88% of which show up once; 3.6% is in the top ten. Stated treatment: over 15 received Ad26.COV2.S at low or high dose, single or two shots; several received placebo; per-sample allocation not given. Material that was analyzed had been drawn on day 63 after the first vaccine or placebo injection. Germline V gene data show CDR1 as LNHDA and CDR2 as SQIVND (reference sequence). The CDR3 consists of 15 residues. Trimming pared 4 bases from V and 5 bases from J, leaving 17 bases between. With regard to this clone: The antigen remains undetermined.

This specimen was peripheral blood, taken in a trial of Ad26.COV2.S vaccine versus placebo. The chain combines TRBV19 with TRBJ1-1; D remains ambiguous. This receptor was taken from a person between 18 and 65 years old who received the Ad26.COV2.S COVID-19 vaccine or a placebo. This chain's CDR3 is CASSTRASGRTEAFF. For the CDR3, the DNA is TGTGCCAGTAGTACCCGGGCCTCGGGGAGGACTGAAGCTTTCTTT.